The 29 T cell receptor beta chains below all came from one sample that was sequenced in a study of a mutant IDH1 vaccine in newly diagnosed glioma. These TCRs' antigens remain unknown. Time point specified: week 35, safety follow-up. Every single dose of the vaccine, 300 ug of mutant IDH1 20-mer peptide, came with topical imiquimod. The table came from immunoSEQ multiplex PCR; TCRdb's copy has only in-frame clones and leaves some out. This table holds tens of thousands of clones, over 65% found once. Sequenced here: PBMCs, sampled from a glioma patient whose treatment included an IDH1 peptide vaccine. The receptors come from a man aged 40-49 years with glioma.

This chain links TRBV5-1 with TRBJ2-7; TRBD2 might be the D (5 bases). Trimming stripped 2 bases from V and 0 bases from J, with 9 bases between. Looked up from germline, CDR1 is SGHRS and CDR2 is YFSETQ. There are 14 residues in the CDR3. CDR3 bases: TGCGCCAGCAGCTTCTGGGAGAGCTCCTACGAGCAGTACTTC. It specifies CASSFWESSYEQYF.

V is TRBV4-3 and J is TRBJ1-4; possibly TRBD1 for D (6 bases). Germline CDR1 reads LGHNA; CDR2 reads YSLEER. Trimming took 4 bases from V and 7 from J, leaving 19 bases between them. The CDR3 contains 16 residues. CDR3 residues: CASSRALQGAGEKLFF. CDR3 in DNA: TGCGCCAGCAGCCGAGCCCTACAGGGCGCGGGTGAAAAACTGTTTTTT.

This chain links TRBV5-6 with TRBJ2-5, with D possibly being TRBD1 (5 bases). V was shortened by 9 bases and J by 5 bases, with 20 bases between the two germline ends. Germline CDR1 SGHDT, CDR2 YYEEEE. The CDR3 length is 14 residues. CDR3 nucleotides: TGTGCCACTACACCGAGCCGAAAGGGGGAGACCCAGTACTTC. Translating it yields CATTPSRKGETQYF.

CDR3 in amino acids: CASSRDSYYGYTF. The DNA for the CDR3 is TGTGCCAGCAGTAGAGACAGCTACTATGGCTACACCTTC. The chain is built from TRBV27 and TRBJ1-2; D is possibly TRBD1 (5 bases). Germline V gives CDR1 MNHEY, CDR2 SMNVEV (reference sequence). The CDR3 is 13 residues long. Trimming left V 5 bases short and J 3 bases short, with 10 bases between.

The genes are TRBV2 and TRBJ2-2; 7 bases are shared with TRBD2. Germline-derived CDR1 and CDR2 are SNHLY and FYNNEI. J lost 4 bases, V lost 6 bases, and 8 bases had no gene match. CDR3 length equals 15 residues. The CDR3 DNA is TGTGCCAGCAGGGCTAGACTAGCCATCACCGGGGAGCTGTTTTTT. Translating it yields CASRARLAITGELFF.

Only a few counts were recorded for this clone. This chain uses TRBV19 with TRBJ1-5; D not resolved. The CDR3 length is 16 residues. The V and J ends lost 7 bases and 9 bases respectively, with 25 bases between them. Germline V gene lookup returns CDR1 LNHDA and CDR2 SQIVND (reference sequence). DNA of the CDR3: TGTGCCAGTAAACCCGAGGGAGACGCTGGACCGTGGCCCCAGCATTTT. As protein: CASKPEGDAGPWPQHF.

This clone was observed a few times. The V and J genes are TRBV6-4 and TRBJ1-5, with D hard to call. Germline V gene lookup returns CDR1 MRHNA and CDR2 SNTAGT. CDR3 size: 14 residues. The V gene lost 5 bases and the J gene lost 1 base, with 9 bases spanning the gap. CDR3 loop: CASSLEASNQPQHF. CDR3 coding DNA: TGTGCCAGCAGTCTGGAGGCCAGCAATCAGCCCCAGCATTTT.

The chain links TRBV12-1 to TRBJ2-5; TRBD2, the table's D call, was not compared with the DNA. TRBV12-1 is flagged as a pseudogene. The CDR3 is made up of 16 amino acids. The CDR3 nucleotides read TGTGCCAGCAGCTTACTAGCGGGAGGGCCAGAGGAGACCCAGTACTTC. Its translation is CASSLLAGGPEETQYF.

A single count supports this clone. J is TRBJ2-2 and V is TRBV10-3; 7 bases match TRBD2. The length of the CDR3 is 14 residues. After removal of 2 bases from V and 6 bases from J, the junction contained 3 bases not matched to a gene. Looked up from germline, CDR1 is ENHRY and CDR2 is SYGVKD. CDR3 DNA: TGTGCCATCAGTGAGAGGGGAGGGGCCGGGGAGCTGTTTTTT. Translation: CAISERGGAGELFF.

The chain is built from TRBV5-1 and TRBJ2-6; D not resolved. Trimming took 2 bases from V and 2 from J, leaving 5 bases between them. The CDR3 totals 14 residues. Germline-derived CDR1 and CDR2 are SGHRS and YFSETQ. Here the CDR3 DNA reads TGCGCCAGCAGCTTAAATGCTGGGGCCAACGTCCTGACTTTC. Encoded protein: CASSLNAGANVLTF.

Here the CDR3 DNA reads TGTGCCAGCAGCCCGGTGGCGGGAGCAAGTAATTCACCCCTCCACTTT. This translates into CASSPVAGASNSPLHF. The chain links TRBV5-6 to TRBJ1-6; D remains ambiguous. The V end lost 4 bases, the J end lost 6 bases, and 17 bases lay between the germline ends. Per germline, CDR1 SGHDT and CDR2 YYEEEE. This CDR3 has 16 amino acids.

The genes are TRBV4-1 and TRBJ2-1, with 14 bases aligning to TRBD2. This CDR3 has 15 residues. Unmatched junction bases numbered 4, after V lost 4 bases and J lost 8 bases. The germline V gene encodes CDR1 MGHRA and CDR2 YSYEKL. CDR3 residues: CASSPRTSGRYEQFF. The CDR3 nucleotides are TGCGCCAGCAGCCCCCGGACTAGCGGGAGGTATGAGCAGTTCTTC.

Written as DNA, the CDR3 is TGCAGCGTTGACATCAATGAGCAGTTCTTC. Encoded protein: CSVDINEQFF. The chain joins TRBV29-1 to TRBJ2-1, with no clear D. Germline V gene data show CDR1 as SQVTM and CDR2 as ANQGSEA. Between the trimmed V and J ends, which lost 3 bases and 6 bases, there was a span of 3 bases. The CDR3 loop spans 10 amino acids.

The genes are TRBV5-4 and TRBJ2-3; D is possibly TRBD2 (6 bases). The CDR3 is 15 amino acids. Germline CDR1 reads SGHNT; CDR2 reads YYREEE (reference sequence). Trimming removed 4 bases from V and 0 bases from J, with 12 bases in between. This chain's CDR3 is CASSVRGSSTDTQYF. For the CDR3, the DNA is TGTGCCAGCAGCGTGCGGGGCAGTAGCACAGATACGCAGTATTTT.

V usage is TRBV5-8 and J usage is TRBJ2-7, with D perhaps TRBD1 (5 bases). Trimming removed 0 bases at V and 6 bases at J, with 19 bases between. CDR1 SGHTS and CDR2 YDEGEE come from the germline V gene. The CDR3 extends over 16 amino acids. Here the CDR3 reads CASSLAGQPRASEQYF. The DNA of the CDR3 is TGTGCCAGCAGCTTGGCCGGGCAGCCCAGGGCTTCCGAGCAGTACTTC.

The gene calls are TRBV2 and TRBJ2-7, with D possibly matching TRBD1 (5 bases). The CDR3 is 13 residues long. Germline CDR1 and CDR2: SNHLY and FYNNEI. V was cut by 3 bases and J by 9 bases, with 15 bases left in between. In nucleotides, the CDR3 is TGTGCCAGCAGTGAGTGGGGCTCCCTTGGGCAGTACTTC. Amino acid sequence: CASSEWGSLGQYF.

The chain employs TRBV19 and TRBJ1-1, with 8 bases fitting TRBD1. Germline V gene sequence: CDR1 LNHDA, CDR2 SQIVND (reference sequence). The CDR3 extends over 15 amino acids. J gave up 2 bases and V 5 bases, and 7 bases lay outside the gene matches. The CDR3 nucleotides read TGTGCCAGTAGTCTTCGGACAGGGACCAACACTGAAGCTTTCTTT. This encodes CASSLRTGTNTEAFF. Looking up the rest from reference TRBV19 and TRBJ1-1 gives the full variable domain: DGGITQSPKYLFRKEGQNVTLSCEQNLNHDAMYWYRQDPGQGLRLIYYSQIVNDFQKGDIAEGYSVSREKKESFPLTVTSAQKNPTAFYLCASSLRTGTNTEAFFGQGTRLTVV.

This rearrangement joins TRBV30 to TRBJ2-2; D call uncertain. Trimming left V 4 bases short and J 0 bases short, with 12 bases between. The CDR3 has 15 residues. The germline V gene encodes CDR1 GTSNPN and CDR2 SVGIG (reference sequence). In nucleotides, the CDR3 is TGTGCCTGGAAGACCGGAAACTCGAACACCGGGGAGCTGTTTTTT. Its protein is CAWKTGNSNTGELFF.

The chain recombines TRBV4-1 with TRBJ2-2, with 10 positions matching TRBD2. Germline V gene lookup returns CDR1 MGHRA and CDR2 YSYEKL. V shed 0 bases, J shed 5 bases, and the junction held 9 bases outside the gene matches. The CDR3 sequence is 18 residues long. In DNA form, the CDR3 reads TGCGCCAGCAGCCAAGATCCCAGGAGCGGGAGGGGAACCGGGGAGCTGTTTTTT. This gives the protein CASSQDPRSGRGTGELFF.

The rearrangement links TRBV5-1 to TRBJ2-7; the D is unclear. Germline values: CDR1 SGHRS, CDR2 YFSETQ. V lost 0 bases to trimming and J lost 0 bases, with 10 bases between them. The CDR3 is 15 residues long. The CDR3 nucleotides are TGCGCCAGCAGCTTGGACAGACAAAGCTCCTACGAGCAGTACTTC. It codes for CASSLDRQSSYEQYF.

V usage is TRBV6-5 and J usage is TRBJ1-5; D call uncertain. Germline assignment: CDR1 MNHEY and CDR2 SVGAGI. The CDR3 is made up of 15 amino acids. V was cut by 5 bases and J by 3 bases, with 14 bases left in between. The CDR3 DNA sequence: TGTGCCAGCAGTGCCGGAGGCCAGAACAATCAGCCCCAGCATTTT. It encodes CASSAGGQNNQPQHF.

The rearrangement joins TRBV19 to TRBJ2-4; possibly TRBD1 for D (5 bases). In germline, CDR1 is LNHDA, CDR2 SQIVND (reference sequence). V lost 5 bases to trimming and J lost 5 bases, with 16 bases between them. CDR3 length: 15 amino acids. This chain's CDR3 is CASSFDDSYQNIQYF. The CDR3 coding sequence is TGTGCCAGTAGTTTCGACGACAGCTACCAAAACATTCAGTACTTC. The variable domain in full, completed from reference TRBV19 and TRBJ2-4, reads DGGITQSPKYLFRKEGQNVTLSCEQNLNHDAMYWYRQDPGQGLRLIYYSQIVNDFQKGDIAEGYSVSREKKESFPLTVTSAQKNPTAFYLCASSFDDSYQNIQYFGAGTRLSVL.

The CDR3 DNA follows: TGTGCCAGCAGCTTCCAACAGAGCTCTGGGGCCAACGTCCTGACTTTC. Translating gives CASSFQQSSGANVLTF. The V gene is TRBV7-9, the J gene TRBJ2-6; D is unresolved. The V end was cut by 3 bases, the J end by 0 bases, with 9 bases between. The length of the CDR3 is 16 residues. The germline V gene encodes CDR1 SEHNR and CDR2 FQNEAQ (reference sequence).

This clone was picked up a small number of times. The genes are TRBV18 and TRBJ1-1; D may be TRBD1 (6 bases). V lost 2 bases and J 1 base, leaving 14 bases between the germline ends. The CDR3 runs 16 residues. Per the germline V gene, CDR1 is KGHSH and CDR2 is LQKENI. The CDR3 DNA reads TGTGCCAGCTCACCAAAGGGGGTGAGTGGGAACACTGAAGCTTTCTTT. Encoded protein: CASSPKGVSGNTEAFF.

This clone has only a few counts. J is TRBJ2-3 and V is TRBV11-3; D is ambiguous. CDR3 length: 13 residues. The germline V and J ends were trimmed by 0 bases and 4 bases, with 5 bases remaining between them. Germline CDR1 reads SGHNT; CDR2 reads YENEEA. For the CDR3, the DNA is TGTGCCAGCAGCTTAGAGTCCGCAGATACGCAGTATTTT. This encodes CASSLESADTQYF.

This clone came up a few times. The genes are TRBV5-1 and TRBJ2-3; D possibly corresponds to TRBD2 (5 bases). CDR1 is SGHRS, CDR2 YFSETQ, per germline. V lost 0 bases, J lost 3 bases, and 8 bases lay in between. This CDR3 is 14 amino acids long. CDR3 sequence (DNA): TGCGCCAGCAGCTTGGCGCGGACTACAGATACGCAGTATTTT. Translating gives CASSLARTTDTQYF.

The sample holds a few counts of this clone. The chain couples TRBV19 to TRBJ1-5, with D maybe TRBD1 (6 bases). Germline V gene data show CDR1 as LNHDA and CDR2 as SQIVND (reference sequence). V lost 1 base and J 0 bases, leaving 7 bases between the germline ends. The CDR3 is 15 residues long. The CDR3 DNA sequence: TGTGCCAGTAGTATAGCCAGGGGTAGCAATCAGCCCCAGCATTTT. Amino acids: CASSIARGSNQPQHF.

The chain combines TRBV7-2 with TRBJ2-1; D might be TRBD2 (6 bases). The germline V gene has CDR1 SGHTA and CDR2 FQGNSA. The CDR3 length is 13 residues. V gave up 4 bases and J gave up 14 bases, with 18 bases separating them. The CDR3 reads CASSSPPDWGEFF. The CDR3 nucleotides read TGTGCCAGCAGCTCCCCCCCTGACTGGGGGGAGTTCTTC.

The rearrangement uses TRBV5-8 and TRBJ2-3; D gene ambiguous. The V gene's germline CDR1 is SGHTS and CDR2 YDEGEE. The CDR3 sequence is 11 residues long. V was trimmed by 3 bases and J by 5 bases, leaving 4 bases between them. The CDR3 bases are TGTGCCAGCAGCTCCGTAGATACGCAGTATTTT. Residues: CASSSVDTQYF.